This record looks at one T cell receptor beta chain sequence and its context. Its antigen is undetermined. V was clipped by 0 bases and J by 6 bases, with 3 bases between them. In germline, CDR1 is SGHNT, CDR2 YENEEA. This CDR3 has 12 residues. One entry per CDR3 protein results from TCRdb running MiXCR on the reads. The sample records 350,000 to 500,000 distinct CDR3 sequences, 25% to 40% being singletons. The record originates from a study of T cell repertoires in cytomegalovirus infection. Study outcomes and limitations: It was HLA-C-restricted CMV-specific TCR beta clonotypes that dominated the response ex vivo.

The receptor's source is a human donor in good health (CMV status not recorded). Some clones in this sample may be carry-over from other donors' samples. V and J are TRBV11-3 and TRBJ2-1, with D unresolved. Sequencing was performed on PBMCs. The CDR3 loop reads CASSLDSNEQFF. The DNA for the CDR3 is TGTGCCAGCAGCTTAGACAGCAATGAGCAGTTCTTC.